This T cell receptor beta chain comes out of a study of blood T cell repertoires in COVID-19. At the level of the study: Specimens from acute and convalescent COVID-19 originated in the United States, Italy and Spain.

The V gene end was trimmed by 5 bases and the J gene end by 5 bases; junction bases not matched to a gene: 15. The CDR3 loop spans 17 amino acids. Assay: immunoSEQ multiplex PCR; the TCRdb copy retains only in-frame clones and omits some. The data contain about 90,000 clones, approximately 86% of them singletons. The sample was peripheral blood. The chain combines TRBV23-1 with TRBJ1-5, with TRBD1 matching 7 bases. TRBV23-1 has ORF status, its function being uncertain. The sequence came from an elderly man with acute or convalescent COVID-19. The CDR3 nucleotides are TGCGCCAGCAGTACCTCACGGGACAGCCGTTTTGATCAGCCCCAGCATTTT. This sequence encodes CASSTSRDSRFDQPQHF.